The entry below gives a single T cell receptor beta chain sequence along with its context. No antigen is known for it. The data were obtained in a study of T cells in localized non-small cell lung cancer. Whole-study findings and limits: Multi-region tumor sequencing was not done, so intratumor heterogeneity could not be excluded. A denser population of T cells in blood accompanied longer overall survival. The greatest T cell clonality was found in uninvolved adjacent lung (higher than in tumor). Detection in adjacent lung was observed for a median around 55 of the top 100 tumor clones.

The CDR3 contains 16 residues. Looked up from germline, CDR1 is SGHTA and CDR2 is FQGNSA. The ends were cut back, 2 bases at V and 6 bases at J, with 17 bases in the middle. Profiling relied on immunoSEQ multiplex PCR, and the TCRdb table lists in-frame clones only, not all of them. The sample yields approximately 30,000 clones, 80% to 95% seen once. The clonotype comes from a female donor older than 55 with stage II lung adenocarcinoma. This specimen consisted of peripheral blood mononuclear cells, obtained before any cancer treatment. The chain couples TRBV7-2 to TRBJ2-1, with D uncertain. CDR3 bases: TGTGCCAGCAGCTTAAAGCTCAACTCGGACGTCAATGAGCAGTTCTTC. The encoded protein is CASSLKLNSDVNEQFF.